The 28 T cell receptor beta chains in this list originate from one sample, sequenced in a study of blood T cell repertoires in COVID-19. The data were produced by immunoSEQ multiplex PCR, yet TCRdb's version contains in-frame clones alone and is incomplete. The sample lists roughly 160,000 clones; approximately 79% were seen once. Input material: PBMCs or T cells enriched from blood (not recorded which). These TCRs come from a woman between 65 and 79 years old in a cohort exposed to, infected with or recovered from COVID-19 (not recorded which).

This chain connects TRBV13 to TRBJ1-1; D is unclear. Germline V gene lookup returns CDR1 PRHDT and CDR2 FYEKMQ (reference sequence). The CDR3 has 14 residues. V lost 3 bases and J lost 5, with 13 bases in between. The CDR3 here is CASSFRPGRTEAFF. DNA of the CDR3: TGTGCCAGCAGCTTCCGGCCGGGGAGGACTGAAGCTTTCTTT.

To note about this clone: An end of the junction does not agree with germline; a read error may underlie this. The chain is built from TRBV7-7 and TRBJ2-1; 10 bases match TRBD2. Germline CDR1 and CDR2: SSHAT and FNYEAQ (reference sequence). There are 18 residues in the CDR3. CDR3 residues: CASSPLAGKVVSYNEQFF. CDR3 nucleotides: TGTGCTAGCAGCCCACTAGCGGGAAAAGTAGTCTCCTACAATGAGCAGTTCTTC.

The chain employs TRBV27 and TRBJ2-7; D possibly corresponds to TRBD2 (5 bases). The CDR3 has 13 amino acids. Germline CDR1 and CDR2: MNHEY and SMNVEV (reference sequence). Trimming took off 6 bases at V and 5 bases at J, with 14 bases between the two ends. The CDR3 reads CASRTRILNEQYF. As DNA, the CDR3 is TGTGCCAGCAGAACTAGGATCCTAAACGAGCAGTACTTC.

CDR3: CASSPGLLYEQYF. CDR3 sequence (DNA): TGTGCCAGCAGCCCGGGACTTCTATACGAGCAGTACTTC. The chain combines TRBV7-3 with TRBJ2-7; tentatively, D is TRBD2 (6 bases). Germline CDR1 reads SGHTA; CDR2 reads FQGTGA. With 5 bases removed from V and 4 bases from J, the gap between germline ends came to 12 bases. The CDR3 totals 13 residues.

The chain is built from TRBV28 and TRBJ2-5, with 12 bases lining up with TRBD2. Germline V gene lookup returns CDR1 MDHEN and CDR2 SYDVKM. The CDR3 loop spans 15 amino acids. V lost 6 bases and J lost 4; bases outside the gene matches: 6. CDR3: CASSSLAGGRETQYF. The CDR3 nucleotides are TGTGCCAGCAGCTCTCTAGCGGGAGGGAGAGAGACCCAGTACTTC.

The rearrangement joins TRBV18 to TRBJ1-5; a possible D gene is TRBD1 (6 bases). The CDR3 has 14 residues. Trimming stripped 6 bases from V and 3 bases from J, with 12 bases between. CDR1 KGHSH and CDR2 LQKENI come from the germline V gene. Here the CDR3 DNA reads TGTGCCAGCTCGGTCGGGACAAACAATCAGCCCCAGCATTTT. This encodes CASSVGTNNQPQHF.

J is TRBJ1-6 and V is TRBV2; possible D gene TRBD1, 5 bases. The CDR3 length is 14 residues. The germline CDR1 and CDR2 sequences are SNHLY and FYNNEI. The V and J ends lost 6 bases and 5 bases respectively, with 11 bases between them. The chain's CDR3 is CASSATVNNSPLHF. Here the CDR3 DNA reads TGTGCCAGCAGCGCGACAGTTAATAATTCACCCCTCCACTTT.

In DNA form, the CDR3 reads TGTGCCAGCTCACCAGGGGACAGGGGTACTGAAGCTTTCTTT. It specifies CASSPGDRGTEAFF. The chain combines TRBV18 with TRBJ1-1, with TRBD1 matching over 10 bases. Germline values: CDR1 KGHSH, CDR2 LQKENI. The CDR3 has 14 residues. With 2 bases clipped from V and 5 bases from J, the junction kept 2 bases outside the gene matches.

The genes are TRBV2 and TRBJ1-4, with D possibly TRBD1 on 6 matching bases. Trimming removed 7 bases at V and 1 base at J, with 10 bases between. CDR3 length equals 14 residues. Germline CDR1 and CDR2: SNHLY and FYNNEI. CDR3 loop: CASNTGLTNEKLFF. CDR3 DNA sequence: TGTGCCAGCAATACAGGGCTAACTAATGAAAAACTGTTTTTT. The variable domain in full, completed from reference TRBV2 and TRBJ1-4, reads EPEVTQTPSHQVTQMGQEVILRCVPISNHLYFYWYRQILGQKVEFLVSFYNNEISEKSEIFDDQFSVERPDGSNFTLKIRSTKLEDSAMYFCASNTGLTNEKLFFGSGTQLSVL.

The J gene is TRBJ2-7, the V gene TRBV5-1; D possibly corresponds to TRBD2 (6 bases). V was clipped by 5 bases and J by 1 base, with 16 bases between them. Germline V gene sequence: CDR1 SGHRS, CDR2 YFSETQ. This CDR3 has 15 residues. The CDR3 is CASSSDGTSSYEQYF. DNA for the CDR3: TGCGCCAGCAGTTCGGACGGGACTTCATCCTACGAGCAGTACTTC.

This clone was recorded only once. This chain uses TRBV18 with TRBJ1-4, with D perhaps matching TRBD1 (6 bases). This CDR3 is 14 amino acids long. Germline loops: CDR1 KGHSH, CDR2 LQKENI. Trimming cost V 3 bases and J 6 bases, with 11 bases left between them. The CDR3 sequence: CASSPYRDDEKLFF. The CDR3 nucleotides are TGTGCCAGCTCACCCTACAGGGACGATGAAAAACTGTTTTTT.

The chain employs TRBV3-1 (or the pseudogene TRBV3-2) and TRBJ1-2, with 8 bases lining up with TRBD1. The CDR3 sequence is 16 residues long. Looked up from germline, CDR1 is LGHDT and CDR2 is YNNKEL (reference sequence). With V trimmed by 1 base and J by 5 bases, 9 bases remained unmatched. The CDR3 nucleotides are TGTGCCAGCAGCCAAGCTCTTCCGGGACAGGTTTATGGCTACACCTTC. This sequence encodes CASSQALPGQVYGYTF.

This clone came up a few times. The genes are TRBV19 and TRBJ2-3; weak D call: TRBD2 (5 bases). V was clipped by 2 bases and J by 0 bases, with 6 bases between them. The CDR3 runs to 14 residues. Germline CDR1 is LNHDA and CDR2 is SQIVND (reference sequence). The DNA of the CDR3 is TGTGCCAGTAGTATAAGCGGTAGCACAGATACGCAGTATTTT. Its translation: CASSISGSTDTQYF. The whole variable domain, remainder taken from reference TRBV19 and TRBJ2-3, is DGGITQSPKYLFRKEGQNVTLSCEQNLNHDAMYWYRQDPGQGLRLIYYSQIVNDFQKGDIAEGYSVSREKKESFPLTVTSAQKNPTAFYLCASSISGSTDTQYFGPGTRLTVL.

This clone appeared many times. The chain has TRBV12-3 or TRBV12-4 and TRBJ1-1; the match to TRBD1 covers 7 bases. With 5 bases clipped from V and 8 bases from J, the junction kept 8 bases outside the gene matches. The CDR3 contains 13 residues. The CDR3 here is CASSPRQGGEAFF. In DNA form, the CDR3 reads TGTGCCAGCAGTCCCCGACAGGGCGGGGAAGCTTTCTTT.

CDR3 nucleotide sequence: TGTGCCAGCAGTTTTAGCGGGAGGTCTCAGAATGAGCAGTTCTTC. Protein product: CASSFSGRSQNEQFF. The chain couples TRBV11-3 to TRBJ2-1; the match to TRBD2 covers 10 bases. V was clipped by 6 bases and J by 7 bases; unmatched bases: 9. This CDR3 region has 15 residues. Germline assignment: CDR1 SGHNT and CDR2 YENEEA.

The chain is built from TRBV12-5 and TRBJ1-3, with 9 nucleotides matching TRBD1. This CDR3 region has 18 residues. The V gene end was trimmed by 0 bases and the J gene end by 2 bases; junction bases not matched to a gene: 8. The germline V gene has CDR1 LGHNT and CDR2 FRNRAP. For the CDR3, the DNA is TGTGCTAGTGGTTTGGTACTGGGACAGGGTGATACTGGAAACACCATATATTTT. This codes for CASGLVLGQGDTGNTIYF.

This CDR3 is CASGSGSGTGELFF. CDR3 nucleotides: TGTGCCAGCGGGAGCGGGAGCGGAACCGGGGAGCTGTTTTTT. The V and J genes are TRBV7-3 and TRBJ2-2; TRBD2 matches at 8 bases. The CDR3 is made up of 14 amino acids. Trimming removed 8 bases from V and 5 bases from J; junction bases left unmatched: 7. Germline CDR1 and CDR2: SGHTA and FQGTGA. The full variable domain, in which reference TRBV7-3 and TRBJ2-2 provide the parts outside the CDR3, is GAGVSQTPSNKVTEKGKYVELRCDPISGHTALYWYRQSLGQGPEFLIYFQGTGAADDSGLPNDRFFAVRPEGSVSTLKIQRTERGDSAVYLCASGSGSGTGELFFGEGSRLTVL.

This chain uses TRBV4-2 with TRBJ1-4; TRBD1 matches at 10 bases. The ends lost 3 bases at V and 6 bases at J; junction bases unmatched: 1. The CDR3 consists of 14 residues. The germline gives CDR1 LGHNA, CDR2 YNFKEQ. The CDR3 nucleotides read TGTGCCAGCAGCCAGGGGACAGGGGATGAAAAACTGTTTTTT. This codes for CASSQGTGDEKLFF.

The chain joins TRBV2 to TRBJ2-5, with 8 nucleotides matching TRBD2. From germline, CDR1 is SNHLY and CDR2 FYNNEI. V lost 6 bases to trimming and J lost 5 bases; unmatched junction nucleotides: 2. The CDR3 is made up of 12 amino acids. For the CDR3, the DNA is TGTGCCAGCAGGGTAGCGGGGGAGACCCAGTACTTC. It yields the protein CASRVAGETQYF.

Here the CDR3 reads CASRGTTGLHPETQYF. The CDR3 DNA follows: TGTGCCAGTAGGGGAACCACGGGACTACACCCAGAGACCCAGTACTTC. The rearrangement uses TRBV19 and TRBJ2-5; 7 bases agree with TRBD2. Germline-derived CDR1 and CDR2 are LNHDA and SQIVND (reference sequence). Unmatched junction bases numbered 14, after V lost 6 bases and J lost 4 bases. The CDR3 totals 16 residues.

This clone was detected only a few times. The chain employs TRBV6-5 and TRBJ2-1; 7 bases are shared with TRBD2. This CDR3 has 16 amino acids. CDR1 MNHEY and CDR2 SVGAGI come from the germline V gene. The trim removed 2 bases at V and 4 bases at J, leaving 8 bases unmatched. The CDR3 region is CASSYGGGSGYNEQFF. CDR3 coding DNA: TGTGCCAGCAGTTACGGCGGCGGGAGCGGGTACAATGAGCAGTTCTTC.

This chain links TRBV14 with TRBJ2-7; D gene uncertain. Germline V lookup: CDR1 SGHDN, CDR2 FVKESK. Trimming removed 5 bases from V and 5 bases from J, with 10 bases in between. CDR3 length equals 12 residues. The CDR3 here is CASSSRSDEQYF. CDR3 DNA sequence: TGTGCCAGCAGCTCCAGGTCCGACGAGCAGTACTTC.

V gene TRBV28 combines with J gene TRBJ2-1, with D perhaps TRBD1 (5 bases). Germline V gives CDR1 MDHEN, CDR2 SYDVKM. CDR3 size: 14 residues. V lost 3 bases, J lost 2 bases, and 8 bases lay in between. The CDR3 nucleotides are TGTGCCAGCAGTTTGCAGGGTACCTACAATGAGCAGTTCTTC. It is translated as CASSLQGTYNEQFF.

The chain joins TRBV7-3 to TRBJ2-3; D gene ambiguous. Per the germline V gene, CDR1 is SGHTA and CDR2 is FQGTGA. V shed 1 base and J shed 2 bases, with 7 bases lying between them. The CDR3 totals 14 residues. CDR3 residues: CASSLSRTTDTQYF. DNA of the CDR3: TGTGCCAGCAGCTTAAGCAGAACCACAGATACGCAGTATTTT.

The genes are TRBV5-1 and TRBJ2-5; D not resolved. Trimming removed 0 bases at V and 5 bases at J, with 11 bases between. This CDR3 is built from 14 residues. Per the germline V gene, CDR1 is SGHRS and CDR2 is YFSETQ. CDR3: CASSLGWSGETQYF. The DNA of the CDR3 is TGCGCCAGCAGCTTGGGTTGGTCCGGGGAGACCCAGTACTTC.

The chain employs TRBV27 and TRBJ1-5, with TRBD1 matching 8 bases. CDR1 is MNHEY and CDR2 is SMNVEV in the germline V gene (reference sequence). The CDR3 is made up of 14 amino acids. The trim removed 2 bases at V and 7 bases at J, leaving 4 bases unmatched. The CDR3 nucleotides read TGTGCCAGCAGTTTAATACAGGGGGGACAGCCCCAGCATTTT. Amino acids: CASSLIQGGQPQHF.

This rearrangement joins TRBV5-4 to TRBJ1-1; D gene ambiguous. V gave up 0 bases and J gave up 1 base, with 10 bases separating them. CDR1 and CDR2 (germline): SGHNT, YYREEE (reference sequence). The CDR3 loop spans 15 amino acids. The CDR3 loop reads CASSLDYGRNTEAFF. The CDR3 bases are TGTGCCAGCAGCTTGGATTATGGCCGGAACACTGAAGCTTTCTTT.

This chain connects TRBV9 to TRBJ2-2, with a tentative D call TRBD2 (5 bases). This CDR3 contains 14 residues. Germline V CDR1 and CDR2: SGDLS, YYNGEE. The V gene lost 4 bases and the J gene lost 8 bases, with 15 bases spanning the gap. The CDR3 bases are TGTGCCAGCAGCTACTCGCAAAGGGAGGGGGAGCTGTTTTTT. It encodes CASSYSQREGELFF.